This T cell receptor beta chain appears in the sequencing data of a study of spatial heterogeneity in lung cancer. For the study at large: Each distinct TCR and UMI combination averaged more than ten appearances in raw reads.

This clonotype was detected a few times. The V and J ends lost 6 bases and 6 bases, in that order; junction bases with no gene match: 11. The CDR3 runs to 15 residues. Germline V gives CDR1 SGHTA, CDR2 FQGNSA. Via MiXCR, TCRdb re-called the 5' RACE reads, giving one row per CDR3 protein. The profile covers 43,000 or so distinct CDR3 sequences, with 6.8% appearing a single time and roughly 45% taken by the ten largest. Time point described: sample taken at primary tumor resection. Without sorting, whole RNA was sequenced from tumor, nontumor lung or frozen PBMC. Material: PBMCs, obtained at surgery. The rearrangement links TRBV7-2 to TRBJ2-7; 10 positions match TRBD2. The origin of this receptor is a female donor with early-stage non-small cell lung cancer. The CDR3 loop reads CASSFTGLASSEQYF. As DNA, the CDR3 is TGTGCCAGCAGTTTTACGGGACTAGCGAGCTCCGAGCAGTACTTC.